This T cell receptor (beta chain) was sequenced in a study of tumor and adjacent non-tumor tissue in lung cancer. Turning to the study itself: Stage I to III disease affected roughly 10 men and roughly five women aged roughly 31 to 76. General observations from the study: Normal lung showed higher cumulative top 100 clone frequency than tumor.

This clonotype was detected a few times. Its target is not known. Trimming pared 4 bases from V and 5 bases from J, leaving 20 bases between. The CDR3 is made up of 16 amino acids. The germline V gene has CDR1 SGHNT and CDR2 YYREEE (reference sequence). TCRbeta libraries were built with three rounds of nested PCR, modified from ARM-PCR. TCRdb re-called the multiplex PCR reads with MiXCR, one entry per CDR3 protein. The sample has fewer than 85,000 distinct CDR3 sequences, 73% seen once. RNA was extracted from bulk tissue without any cell sorting. V usage is TRBV5-4 and J usage is TRBJ2-3; D ambiguous. The TCR originated in a man in his sixties with non-small cell lung cancer. Source material: lung tumor tissue. The CDR3 DNA reads as TGTGCCAGCAGCCCTATCGAGTGTGAGCTGGGAGATACGCAGTATTTT. Translated, it gives CASSPIECELGDTQYF.